This passage covers 28 T cell receptor beta chains from one sample sequenced in a study of blood T cell repertoires in COVID-19 (dated by TCRdb to between 2020 and 2021). Libraries were built with the immunoSEQ multiplex PCR assay. In its TCRdb copy, this immuneACCESS table keeps in-frame sequences only and misses some clones. Where compared with another copy, unresolved V genes explain less than half of these, and the others have no known cause. Within this sample are about 47,000 clones, with around 90% of them counted one time only. In total, the top ten clones hold roughly 3% of the sample. What was sequenced was peripheral blood. These receptors were taken from a man aged 45-60 years with active COVID-19.

V usage is TRBV7-3 and J usage is TRBJ2-1; 7 bases map to TRBD2. The germline V gene has CDR1 SGHTA and CDR2 FQGTGA. This CDR3 has 17 amino acids. V lost 4 bases and J lost 7; bases outside the gene matches: 16. The CDR3 DNA is TGTGCCAGCAGCTCCCGAAGGTCTAGCGGATCCGAGAATGAGCAGTTCTTC. The encoded protein is CASSSRRSSGSENEQFF.

The gene calls are TRBV6-6 and TRBJ1-1, with D maybe TRBD1 (5 bases). This CDR3 is 14 amino acids long. Germline values: CDR1 MNHNY, CDR2 SVGAGI (reference sequence). Trimming took off 0 bases at V and 1 base at J, with 6 bases between the two ends. CDR3 in DNA: TGTGCCAGCAGTTACTCAGGGGAGAACACTGAAGCTTTCTTT. This encodes CASSYSGENTEAFF.

This chain uses TRBV15 with TRBJ1-6; possibly TRBD1 for D (6 bases). CDR1 LNHNV and CDR2 YYDKDF come from the germline V gene (reference sequence). The CDR3 loop spans 15 amino acids. Trimming shortened V by 0 bases and J by 9 bases, and 12 bases separated the two germline ends. The CDR3 here is CATSRDQGLVSPLHF. The CDR3 nucleotides read TGTGCCACCAGCAGAGATCAGGGGTTGGTTTCACCCCTCCACTTT.

J is TRBJ2-7 and V is TRBV5-5; 13 bases align to TRBD2. Germline V CDR1 and CDR2: SGHKS, YYEKEE (reference sequence). Losses at the gene ends were 5 bases for V and 0 bases for J; bases not matched to a gene: 5. CDR3 length equals 16 residues. The DNA for the CDR3 is TGTGCCAGCAGGCAAGGACTAGCGGGGGACTCCTACGAGCAGTACGTC. Its protein product is CASRQGLAGDSYEQYV.

The rearrangement links TRBV2 to TRBJ2-2; D uncertain. Per germline, CDR1 SNHLY and CDR2 FYNNEI. The CDR3 loop spans 14 amino acids. Between the trimmed V and J ends, which lost 6 bases and 6 bases, there was a span of 14 bases. The CDR3 here is CASRGYVGSGELFF. In nucleotides, the CDR3 is TGTGCCAGCAGGGGCTATGTGGGCTCCGGGGAGCTGTTTTTT.

The CDR3, as DNA: TGTGCCAGCAGCGTAGTAGGCGGGGGGACTTTCGGTGGAAACACCATATATTTT. This gives the protein CASSVVGGGTFGGNTIYF. The chain combines TRBV9 with TRBJ1-3; D possibly corresponds to TRBD1 (5 bases). Trimming removed 0 bases from V and 3 bases from J, with 19 bases in between. Germline V CDR1 and CDR2: SGDLS, YYNGEE. This CDR3 spans 18 amino acids.

This sequence joins TRBV9 and TRBJ1-3, with 8 bases aligning to TRBD1. Germline CDR1 and CDR2: SGDLS and YYNGEE. The V segment lost 2 bases and the J segment 2 bases; nucleotides outside the gene matches: 3. This CDR3 contains 15 residues. The CDR3 here is CASSVTQGAGNTIYF. CDR3 in DNA: TGTGCCAGCAGCGTTACACAGGGGGCTGGAAACACCATATATTTT.

The rearrangement uses TRBV6-1 and TRBJ1-2, with 9 bases aligning to TRBD1. The germline gives CDR1 MNHNS, CDR2 SASEGT. This CDR3 is built from 13 residues. V shed 0 bases, J shed 13 bases, and the junction held 6 bases outside the gene matches. The CDR3: CASSEAWGTGFTF. DNA for the CDR3: TGTGCCAGCAGTGAAGCGTGGGGGACAGGGTTCACCTTC.

The chain joins TRBV27 to TRBJ2-1, with unresolved D. In germline, CDR1 is MNHEY, CDR2 SMNVEV (reference sequence). Trimming removed 6 bases from V and 5 bases from J, with 20 bases in between. This CDR3 has 16 residues. The CDR3 sequence is CASRPSSAWADNEQFF. In DNA form, the CDR3 reads TGTGCCAGCAGACCCTCGTCTGCCTGGGCTGACAATGAGCAGTTCTTC.

V usage is TRBV7-9 and J usage is TRBJ2-1, with a possible D match to TRBD2 (5 bases). Germline V gene lookup returns CDR1 SEHNR and CDR2 FQNEAQ (reference sequence). V was clipped by 5 bases and J by 4 bases, with 9 bases between them. The CDR3 is 13 amino acids. CDR3 sequence reads: CASSPPGYNEQFF. The CDR3 DNA reads TGTGCCAGCAGCCCGCCGGGGTACAATGAGCAGTTCTTC.

This clone was recorded only once. The rearrangement uses TRBV5-1 and TRBJ2-2; D is perhaps TRBD2 (7 bases). Germline V gene data show CDR1 as SGHRS and CDR2 as YFSETQ. The CDR3 has 15 residues. V was pared by 4 bases and J by 5 bases, with 15 bases between. The CDR3: CASSPAGGRTGELFF. CDR3 in DNA: TGCGCCAGCAGCCCCGCCGGGGGGCGGACCGGGGAGCTGTTTTTT.

The chain has TRBV9 and TRBJ2-3; D unclear. The CDR3 consists of 15 residues. With 5 bases removed from V and 0 bases from J, the gap between germline ends came to 13 bases. Per the germline V gene, CDR1 is SGDLS and CDR2 is YYNGEE. The CDR3 region has the DNA TGTGCCAGCAGGTTCAGCGAAGCAAGCACAGATACGCAGTATTTT. It yields the protein CASRFSEASTDTQYF.

V and J are TRBV12-3 or TRBV12-4 and TRBJ1-2, with 7 bases lining up with TRBD1. Unmatched junction bases numbered 2, after V lost 6 bases and J lost 1 base. CDR3 size: 13 residues. The CDR3 nucleotides read TGTGCCAGCAGCCGGGACAGTAACTATGGCTACACCTTC. Residues: CASSRDSNYGYTF.

The gene calls are TRBV6-6 and TRBJ2-2, with 7 bases aligning to TRBD1. The CDR3 is made up of 14 amino acids. With V trimmed by 5 bases and J by 4 bases, 4 bases remained unmatched. CDR1 is MNHNY and CDR2 is SVGAGI in the germline V gene (reference sequence). The CDR3 spells CASSPRDSTGELFF. CDR3 DNA: TGTGCCAGCAGTCCCCGGGACAGCACCGGGGAGCTGTTTTTT.

The chain combines TRBV5-1 with TRBJ2-2; 10 bases line up with TRBD2. Germline CDR1 reads SGHRS; CDR2 reads YFSETQ. This CDR3 is 17 amino acids long. V lost 4 bases to trimming and J lost 3 bases; unmatched junction nucleotides: 9. As DNA, the CDR3 is TGCGCCAGCAGCCCCACCAGCGGGAGGGTCGACACCGGGGAGCTGTTTTTT. As protein: CASSPTSGRVDTGELFF.

The rearrangement joins TRBV10-1 to TRBJ1-2; D might be TRBD1 (5 bases). The CDR3 runs 9 residues. Germline V gives CDR1 WNHNN, CDR2 SYGVQD (reference sequence). V lost 11 bases and J 6 bases, leaving 7 bases between the germline ends. DNA for the CDR3: TGCGCCGCAGGGAATGGCTACACCTTC. This sequence encodes CAAGNGYTF.

J is TRBJ2-5 and V is TRBV27; a weak D match, TRBD1 (5 bases). The CDR3 loop spans 14 amino acids. Germline CDR1 MNHEY, CDR2 SMNVEV (reference sequence). The V end was cut by 4 bases, the J end by 3 bases, with 12 bases between. CDR3 residues: CASSSVGREETQYF. As DNA, the CDR3 is TGTGCCAGCAGTTCCGTCGGCAGGGAAGAGACCCAGTACTTC.

The chain has TRBV10-1 and TRBJ2-3, with TRBD2 matching over 7 bases. V shed 2 bases and J 6 bases; nucleotides not matched to a gene: 8. The CDR3 has 15 residues. Germline V CDR1 and CDR2: WNHNN, SYGVQD (reference sequence). The CDR3 DNA follows: TGCGCCAGCAGTGAGAAGTTGGGAGGGCCGGATACGCAGTATTTT. Translating it yields CASSEKLGGPDTQYF.

This chain joins TRBV6-2 or TRBV6-3 and TRBJ2-3; 11 nucleotides agree with TRBD2. The CDR3 has 17 residues. CDR1 and CDR2 from the germline V gene are MNHEY and SVGEGT. The J segment lost 3 bases and the V segment lost 6 bases, leaving 11 bases of the junction unmatched. CDR3 sequence (DNA): TGTGCCAGCAGATACCGACTAGCGGGGCCGAGGACAGATACGCAGTATTTT. It yields the protein CASRYRLAGPRTDTQYF.

The sample holds one count of this clone. The CDR3 DNA follows: TGTGCCAGCCGTAGCGGTGCTAGCACAGATACGCAGTATTTT. Translated, it gives CASRSGASTDTQYF. The chain links TRBV9 to TRBJ2-3; maybe TRBD2 (6 bases). Deletions cut 7 bases from V and 0 bases from J, with 12 bases between. Germline-derived CDR1 and CDR2 are SGDLS and YYNGEE. This CDR3 is 14 amino acids long.

J is TRBJ2-7 and V is TRBV6-6, with 7 bases aligning to TRBD1. V dropped 8 bases and J dropped 2; count of bases not matched to a gene: 15. The germline V gene has CDR1 MNHNY and CDR2 SVGAGI (reference sequence). CDR3 length: 16 residues. The CDR3 nucleotides read TGTGCCAGCGGGGATCCTGGGACAGCCTATACCTACGAGCAGTACTTC. Translated, it gives CASGDPGTAYTYEQYF.

The chain employs TRBV7-9 and TRBJ1-2; D is undetermined. The CDR3 extends over 13 amino acids. V was cut by 5 bases and J by 2 bases, with 9 bases left in between. Germline CDR1 reads SEHNR; CDR2 reads FQNEAQ (reference sequence). CDR3 nucleotide sequence: TGTGCCAGCAGCCCTGGACTGAACTATGGCTACACCTTC. Its translation is CASSPGLNYGYTF.

V gene TRBV4-2 combines with J gene TRBJ2-1; 9 positions match TRBD1. The CDR3 length is 17 residues. The V segment lost 0 bases and the J segment 6 bases; nucleotides outside the gene matches: 9. CDR1 and CDR2 (germline): LGHNA, YNFKEQ. CDR3 region: CASSQDRVQGAGNEQFF. CDR3 DNA: TGTGCCAGCAGCCAAGATAGGGTACAGGGGGCGGGCAATGAGCAGTTCTTC.

This clone was picked up one time. The rearrangement uses TRBV7-2 and TRBJ1-5; 7 nucleotides agree with TRBD1. The J segment lost 4 bases and the V segment lost 0 bases, leaving 3 bases of the junction unmatched. The CDR3 length is 15 residues. Germline CDR1 SGHTA, CDR2 FQGNSA. For the CDR3, the DNA is TGTGCCAGCAGCTTAGCAGGGACAGAGAATCAGCCCCAGCATTTT. As protein: CASSLAGTENQPQHF.

Remarks on this clone: This CDR3 is missing its conserved last phenylalanine or tryptophan, likely due to a read error. No DNA is shown, since the ends of the CDR3 on it are uncertain; the CDR3 is the one TCRdb lists. The CDR3 reads CASSDVQTMGHQLL. V and J are TRBV6-2 or TRBV6-3 and TRBJ2-7; TRBD1 is taken as the D call from the table, unchecked against the DNA. CDR1 MNHEY and CDR2 SVGEGT come from the germline V gene. The CDR3 region is 14 residues in length, termini included.

The chain combines TRBV13 with TRBJ1-2, with 7 bases fitting TRBD1. V gave up 3 bases and J gave up 12 bases; unmatched junction bases: 7. This CDR3 is 12 amino acids long. The germline V gene has CDR1 PRHDT and CDR2 FYEKMQ (reference sequence). The CDR3 nucleotides read TGTGCCAGCAGCTTTCGGAGGCAGGGGGACACCTTC. It specifies CASSFRRQGDTF.

V gene TRBV19 combines with J gene TRBJ2-6; TRBD1 matches at 11 bases. The CDR3 sequence is 19 residues long. V trimming: 2 bases; J trimming: 0 bases; junction bases outside the gene matches: 6. CDR1 is LNHDA and CDR2 is SQIVND in the germline V gene (reference sequence). CDR3 sequence reads: CASSIWGTGGGSGANVLTF. CDR3 DNA sequence: TGTGCCAGTAGTATATGGGGGACAGGGGGTGGCTCTGGGGCCAACGTCCTGACTTTC.

The V and J genes are TRBV9 and TRBJ1-2, with D possibly matching TRBD1 (5 bases). Trimming left V 2 bases short and J 1 base short, with 12 bases between. This CDR3 has 15 amino acids. Germline values: CDR1 SGDLS, CDR2 YYNGEE. CDR3 loop: CASSVRGDGNYGYTF. The CDR3 DNA reads as TGTGCCAGCAGCGTCCGGGGGGACGGTAACTATGGCTACACCTTC.